This is a list of T cell receptor beta chains from one sample in a study of cytomegalovirus exposure and HLA in healthy donors. Using immunoSEQ multiplex PCR, the repertoire was profiled, and TCRdb retains in-frame clones only, with some absent. The sample shows around 150,000 clones, nearly 90% of them seen only once. Specimen: PBMCs. These receptors were obtained from a young man in good health and CMV-seropositive. Both conserved end residues are part of each CDR3. D genes are given only for firm matches. Expanded clones get a size class; other rows say once, few or many, or leave the size out.

TRBJ2-7	-	TRBV27	15	TRBD1	CASSSPGTGDYEQYF	TGTGCCAGCAGTTCGCCCGGGACAGGGGACTACGAGCAGTACTTC
TRBJ2-7	-	TRBV28	13	TRBD2	CASSNLAGDEQYF	TGTGCCAGCAGTAATCTAGCGGGAGACGAGCAGTACTTC
TRBJ1-1	once	TRBV27	15	-	CASSLIVGGNTEAFF	TGTGCCAGCAGTTTAATTGTGGGGGGAAACACTGAAGCTTTCTTT
TRBJ2-7	-	TRBV7-6	13	TRBD1	CASSLGTGGDEYF	TGTGCCAGCAGCTTAGGGACAGGGGGTGATGAGTACTTC
TRBJ2-7	-	TRBV7-8	14	-	CASSFPIGSYEQYF	TGTGCCAGCAGCTTTCCGATCGGCTCCTACGAGCAGTACTTC
TRBJ2-1	-	TRBV27	15	TRBD2	CASSLGEGAYNEQFF	TGTGCCAGCAGTTTAGGGGAGGGCGCCTACAATGAGCAGTTCTTC
TRBJ2-2	-	TRBV29-1	15	TRBD2	CSARWGLIDTGELFF	TGCAGCGCCCGATGGGGACTAATCGACACCGGGGAGCTGTTTTTT
TRBJ2-3	once	TRBV4-1	15	TRBD2	CASSQDAGGPDTQYF	TGCGCCAGCAGCCAAGATGCGGGAGGCCCAGATACGCAGTATTTT
TRBJ2-3	-	TRBV2	18	TRBD2	CASSVEKGLAGMPDTQYF	TGTGCCAGCAGTGTAGAGAAGGGTTTAGCGGGAATGCCAGATACGCAGTATTTT
TRBJ2-1	-	TRBV19	16	TRBD2	CASSLATSGRSDEQFF	TGTGCCAGTAGTCTGGCGACTAGCGGGAGAAGCGATGAGCAGTTCTTC
TRBJ2-7	once	TRBV4-1	14	-	CASSQLGGSYEQYF	TGCGCCAGCAGCCAGCTAGGAGGTTCCTACGAGCAGTACTTC
TRBJ1-4	-	TRBV19	14	-	CASMYRGGSEKLFF	TGTGCCAGTATGTACCGTGGGGGGAGTGAAAAACTGTTTTTT
TRBJ1-4	-	TRBV6-1	15	-	CASSAGYSTNEKLFF	TGTGCCAGCAGTGCAGGGTACTCAACTAATGAAAAACTGTTTTTT
TRBJ2-1	-	TRBV10-3	14	TRBD1	CAISPGQVYNEQFF	TGTGCCATCAGCCCGGGACAGGTCTACAATGAGCAGTTCTTC
TRBJ2-6	-	TRBV18	16	-	CASSPRGSAGANVLTF	TGTGCCAGCTCACCCCGGGGGAGCGCTGGGGCCAACGTCCTGACTTTC
TRBJ1-1	-	TRBV30	11	-	CAWNAGFRAFF	TGTGCCTGGAATGCAGGGTTTAGAGCTTTCTTT
TRBJ2-5	-	TRBV28	15	TRBD2	CASSLWVAGQETQYF	TGTGCCAGCAGTTTATGGGTAGCGGGACAAGAGACCCAGTACTTC
TRBJ2-7	-	TRBV18	13	-	CASSVLETDEQYF	TGTGCCAGCTCGGTCCTAGAAACCGACGAGCAGTACTTC
TRBJ2-3	-	TRBV5-1	17	TRBD2	CASSPGGTSGSTDTQYF	TGCGCCAGCAGCCCGGGGGGGACTAGCGGAAGCACAGATACGCAGTATTTT
TRBJ2-5	once	TRBV28	15	TRBD2	CASCGFWGEGETQYF	TGTGCCAGCTGTGGGTTTTGGGGGGAGGGGGAGACCCAGTACTTC
TRBJ2-1	-	TRBV11-3	16	TRBD2	CASSLDPGTRGNEQFF	TGTGCCAGCAGCTTAGACCCCGGGACTAGAGGGAATGAGCAGTTCTTC
TRBJ2-5	-	TRBV28	15	TRBD2	CASSLKLGGGETQYF	TGTGCCAGCAGTTTAAAGCTGGGGGGAGGGGAGACCCAGTACTTC
TRBJ2-1	-	TRBV6-1	13	-	CASNQGWANEQFF	TGTGCCAGCAATCAGGGGTGGGCCAATGAGCAGTTCTTC
TRBJ1-3	-	TRBV18	14	-	CASSRAGVGNTIYF	TGTGCCAGCTCCCGCGCAGGGGTTGGAAACACCATATATTTT
TRBJ2-7	once	TRBV9	15	TRBD2	CASSVLAGGLNEQYF	TGTGCCAGCAGTGTGCTAGCGGGAGGTCTTAACGAGCAGTACTTC
TRBJ2-1	-	TRBV12-5	16	TRBD2	CASAASLAGVYNEQFF	TGTGCTAGTGCCGCATCTCTAGCGGGAGTCTACAATGAGCAGTTCTTC
TRBJ1-4	-	TRBV5-4	15	-	CASSVRGSSNEKLFF	TGTGCCAGCAGCGTCAGGGGTTCATCTAATGAAAAACTGTTTTTT
TRBJ2-1	-	TRBV15	19	TRBD2	CATSTGGLAGDGSYNEQFF	TGTGCCACCAGCACCGGGGGACTAGCGGGAGATGGGTCCTACAATGAGCAGTTCTTC
TRBJ2-3	-	TRBV27	16	TRBD1	CASSKRGPETTDTQYF	TGTGCCAGCAGTAAAAGGGGGCCAGAGACAACAGATACGCAGTATTTT